Listed below are T cell receptor beta chains from one sample, sequenced in a study of cytomegalovirus exposure and HLA in healthy donors. Profiled with immunoSEQ multiplex PCR; TCRdb holds only in-frame clones, not every one. The table lists 200,000 or so clones, roughly 80% of them singletons. Sequencing used PBMCs. The receptor set was obtained from a boy between 10 and 17 years old in good health and CMV-seronegative. Each CDR3 is given without its conserved first and last residue. Each record gives: J gene, V gene, CDR3 protein.

>TRBJ1-1|TRBV28
ASRPGGAGVGEAF
>TRBJ2-3|TRBV6-5
ASSSSGADTQY
>TRBJ1-1|TRBV30
AWSNIPPWAF
>TRBJ2-3|TRBV13
ASSSPPTGSTDTQY
>TRBJ1-1|TRBV27
ASNPRGRYTEAF
>TRBJ2-1|TRBV7-9
ASSLGLAGGLHNEQF
>TRBJ1-6|TRBV4-2
ASSQGQSNNSPLH
>TRBJ1-1|TRBV9
ASSDGMNTEAF
>TRBJ2-2|TRBV7-2
ASSLGRWGTGELF
>TRBJ2-2|TRBV27
ASSRTGGWAGELF
>TRBJ1-2|TRBV11-2
ASSSPYGYT
>TRBJ2-7|TRBV30
AWRIGGEQY
>TRBJ1-2|TRBV30
AWSDHPGQRHGYT
>TRBJ2-2|TRBV9
ASSPRAAGELF
>TRBJ1-2|TRBV5-6
ASSLGVGAGIPVGYT
>TRBJ1-5|TRBV2
ASSRDRAQPQH
>TRBJ1-4|TRBV20-1
SARTGEKLF
>TRBJ2-3|TRBV7-3
ASSSGLAGTDTQY
>TRBJ2-2|TRBV18
ASSPLRVFTGELF
>TRBJ1-6|TRBV5-4
ASSFFSSYNSPLH
>TRBJ2-1|TRBV18
ASSRGRNYNEQF
>TRBJ2-5|TRBV7-9
ASSFPGLAGEETQY